Sequencing of this T cell receptor (beta chain) was carried out in a study of shared clonotypes between healthy human individuals. Findings of the study overall: Incompleteness in sorted-subset sequencing, despite large depth, was shown by rarefaction.

CDR3 length: 15 residues. Germline CDR1 and CDR2: MNHEY and SVGAGI. Trimming removed 0 bases at V and 0 bases at J, with 6 bases between. TCRdb keeps only in-frame clones here, not all; method: immunoSEQ multiplex PCR. The table shows over a million clones, with roughly 98.5% occurring only once. This clone was seen a few times. The antigen is not known. The gene calls are TRBV6-5 and TRBJ1-5; D gene uncertain. The sequenced material came from naive CD4+ T cells sorted from blood. Subset defined: CD45RA+ positively selected. The sequence came from a man aged 30 to 39 in good health. The CDR3 loop is CASSYSQYSNQPQHF. The CDR3 DNA sequence: TGTGCCAGCAGTTACTCCCAGTATAGCAATCAGCCCCAGCATTTT.